Presented here are 16 T cell receptor beta chains from one specimen sequenced in a study of blood T cell repertoires in COVID-19. The table came from immunoSEQ multiplex PCR; TCRdb's copy has only in-frame clones and leaves some out. The sample shows 250,000 or so clones, 75% to 90% of them seen only once. Sequenced sample: peripheral blood. The receptors come from a man aged 25 to 40 with active or convalescent COVID-19.

The chain recombines TRBV21-1 with TRBJ2-7; the table assigns TRBD1, which was not confirmed against the DNA. TRBV21-1 counts as a pseudogene. This CDR3 is built from 15 residues. CDR3 amino acids: CASSKPARGSYEQYF. The CDR3 coding sequence is TGTGCCAGCAGCAAGCCCGCCAGGGGTTCCTACGAGCAGTACTTC.

This clone was counted between two and nine times. The chain recombines TRBV29-1 with TRBJ1-6, with a possible D match to TRBD1 (5 bases). This CDR3 has 13 residues. V lost 6 bases and J lost 9, with 15 bases in between. Germline loops: CDR1 SQVTM, CDR2 ANQGSEA. The CDR3 DNA is TGCAGCGTCGGAGACAGCCTCTCTTCACCCCTCCACTTT. It codes for CSVGDSLSSPLHF.

V and J are TRBV19 and TRBJ1-2; D gene uncertain. V lost 6 bases and J 4 bases, leaving 6 bases between the germline ends. This CDR3 is built from 11 residues. Germline CDR1 is LNHDA and CDR2 is SQIVND (reference sequence). CDR3 region: CASRSTYGYTF. CDR3 nucleotides: TGTGCCAGTAGGAGTACCTATGGCTACACCTTC.

The CDR3 DNA sequence: TGCGCCAGCAGTCATTCGGACAGTAGCAATCAGCCCCAGCATTTT. It specifies CASSHSDSSNQPQHF. V and J are TRBV23-1 and TRBJ1-5, with D perhaps TRBD1 (6 bases). TRBV23-1 is reported as an ORF; its role is uncertain. V was pared by 3 bases and J by 0 bases, with 9 bases between. The CDR3 runs to 15 residues.

This clone was observed a single time. V is TRBV4-2 and J is TRBJ1-6; 8 nucleotides line up with TRBD1. Germline loops: CDR1 LGHNA, CDR2 YNFKEQ. V lost 1 base, J lost 9 bases, and 8 bases stayed unmatched. The CDR3 totals 16 residues. The CDR3 here is CASSQALTGDGSPLHF. The CDR3, as DNA: TGTGCCAGCAGCCAAGCACTGACAGGGGATGGTTCACCCCTCCACTTT.

The chain is built from TRBV9 and TRBJ1-3; D remains ambiguous. Deletions cut 5 bases from V and 4 bases from J, with 10 bases between. The germline V gene encodes CDR1 SGDLS and CDR2 YYNGEE. The CDR3 spans 13 residues. The CDR3 DNA reads TGTGCCAGCAGTGGCAGAACCGGAAACACCATATATTTT. Its translation: CASSGRTGNTIYF.

This clone showed up just a few times. J is TRBJ1-6 and V is TRBV2, with 7 nucleotides matching TRBD1. CDR1 is SNHLY and CDR2 is FYNNEI in the germline V gene. The ends lost 7 bases at V and 7 bases at J; junction bases unmatched: 7. The CDR3 consists of 14 residues. The CDR3 bases are TGTGCCAGCAAGGAGACAGGGCGAAATTCACCCCTCCACTTT. Encoded protein: CASKETGRNSPLHF.

The CDR3 here is CVERGNEQYF. In DNA form, the CDR3 reads TGTGTGGAGCGGGGAAACGAGCAGTACTTC. The chain links TRBV19 to TRBJ2-7; 7 bases fit TRBD2. The CDR3 contains 10 residues. From germline, CDR1 is LNHDA and CDR2 SQIVND (reference sequence).

This clone showed up just once. The rearrangement uses TRBV7-8 and TRBJ1-1; 9 positions agree with TRBD1. This CDR3 comprises 14 residues. Trimming took 5 bases from V and 6 from J; bases not matched to a gene: 7. Germline CDR1 SGHVS, CDR2 FQNEAQ. For the CDR3, the DNA is TGTGCCAGCAGCCTTGGACAGGGGAGCCCTGAAGCTTTCTTT. The encoded protein is CASSLGQGSPEAFF.

The count of this clone is one. The genes are TRBV5-6 and TRBJ1-4; unclear D gene. Germline CDR1 SGHDT, CDR2 YYEEEE. Trimming cost V 1 base and J 5 bases, with 9 bases left between them. The CDR3 is 14 residues long. CDR3 protein: CASSLSGLNEKLFF. The CDR3 nucleotides read TGTGCCAGCAGCTTGTCCGGGTTAAATGAAAAACTGTTTTTT.

The chain has TRBV6-5 and TRBJ2-3, with 7 positions matching TRBD2. With 7 bases clipped from V and 1 base from J, the junction kept 5 bases outside the gene matches. Germline CDR1 reads MNHEY; CDR2 reads SVGAGI. The CDR3 is made up of 14 amino acids. CDR3 DNA sequence: TGTGCCAGCACGGCGGGGGATGGCACAGATACGCAGTATTTT. It specifies CASTAGDGTDTQYF.

The chain is built from TRBV3-1 (or the pseudogene TRBV3-2) and TRBJ2-1, with TRBD2 identical over 7 bases. Looked up from germline, CDR1 is LGHDT and CDR2 is YNNKEL (reference sequence). This CDR3 spans 19 amino acids. V gave up 3 bases and J gave up 5 bases; unmatched junction bases: 19. The CDR3 DNA is TGTGCCAGCAGCCAGCTCTCCTTGACCTTTGGCGGGGGAAACAATGAGCAGTTCTTC. Translated: CASSQLSLTFGGGNNEQFF.

A few counts support this clone. The V and J genes are TRBV3-1 (or the pseudogene TRBV3-2) and TRBJ1-3; D may be TRBD1 (6 bases). The V gene's germline CDR1 is LGHDT and CDR2 YNNKEL (reference sequence). Trimming took off 8 bases at V and 1 base at J, with 12 bases between the two ends. The CDR3 extends over 14 amino acids. CDR3 in amino acids: CASSRTASGNTIYF. For the CDR3, the DNA is TGTGCCAGCTCTCGGACAGCATCTGGAAACACCATATATTTT.

The rearrangement uses TRBV12-5 and TRBJ1-2, with 8 bases matching TRBD1. The J segment lost 4 bases and the V segment lost 1 base, leaving 5 bases of the junction unmatched. The CDR3 consists of 15 residues. Germline CDR1 reads LGHNT; CDR2 reads FRNRAP. CDR3 sequence (DNA): TGTGCTAGTGGTTTGGCTTCGGGACAGGCCTATGGCTACACCTTC. Translated: CASGLASGQAYGYTF.

Here the CDR3 reads CASSSTGDFYNEQFF. The CDR3 DNA is TGTGCCAGCAGCTCTACAGGGGACTTCTACAATGAGCAGTTCTTC. The chain has TRBV6-2 or TRBV6-3 and TRBJ2-1; tentatively, D is TRBD1 (7 bases). V was clipped by 6 bases and J by 3 bases, with 15 bases between them. The germline V gene has CDR1 MNHEY and CDR2 SVGEGT. This CDR3 has 15 residues.

The rearrangement uses TRBV24-1 and TRBJ2-1; 7 positions agree with TRBD2. CDR3 size: 16 residues. The ends lost 1 base at V and 4 bases at J; junction bases unmatched: 6. Germline V lookup: CDR1 KGHDR, CDR2 SFDVKD. The CDR3: CATSDFRAGEYNEQFF. CDR3 in DNA: TGTGCCACCAGTGATTTTCGGGCGGGGGAGTACAATGAGCAGTTCTTC.